Listed below are T cell receptor beta chains from one sample, sequenced in a study of blood T cell repertoires in COVID-19. TCRdb's copy holds only in-frame clones and misses some; the assay was immunoSEQ multiplex PCR. The table lists 60,000 to 75,000 clones, almost 85% of them singletons. Sequencing was performed on peripheral blood. These receptors were taken from a human donor in a cohort sampled during active COVID-19. Both conserved end residues are part of each CDR3. A D gene is named only where the DNA matches it firmly. Only part of the rows carry a size: once, few, many, or a class if the clone is expanded.

d_call: TRBD1
clone_size: -
j_call: TRBJ1-2
v_call: TRBV6-5
cdr3_aa: CASSSTGGGYTF
cdr3_nt: TGTGCCAGCAGTTCCACAGGGGGCGGCTACACCTTC

d_call: TRBD1
clone_size: -
j_call: TRBJ1-2
v_call: TRBV19
cdr3_aa: CASRWTGSIEYGYTF
cdr3_nt: TGTGCCAGTAGATGGACAGGGTCGATTGAGTATGGCTACACCTTC

d_call: TRBD2
clone_size: -
j_call: TRBJ2-5
v_call: TRBV15
cdr3_aa: CATSSLYRPGTSGSQETQYF
cdr3_nt: TGTGCCACCAGCAGCCTGTATAGACCCGGGACTAGCGGTTCTCAGGAGACCCAGTACTTC

d_call: TRBD2
clone_size: -
j_call: TRBJ2-7
v_call: TRBV6-4
cdr3_aa: CASSEGGEYF
cdr3_nt: TGTGCCAGCAGTGAGGGAGGGGAGTACTTC

d_call: -
clone_size: -
j_call: TRBJ1-5
v_call: TRBV7-8
cdr3_aa: CASSLSGRPQHF
cdr3_nt: TGTGCCAGCAGCTTATCGGGGAGGCCCCAGCATTTT

d_call: -
clone_size: -
j_call: TRBJ1-1
v_call: TRBV6-6
cdr3_aa: CAHREGGRSTEAFF
cdr3_nt: TGTGCCCACAGGGAGGGGGGACGTAGTACTGAAGCTTTCTTT

d_call: -
clone_size: -
j_call: TRBJ2-3
v_call: TRBV9
cdr3_aa: CASRVGADTQYF
cdr3_nt: TGTGCCAGCAGGGTGGGCGCAGATACGCAGTATTTT

d_call: TRBD1
clone_size: -
j_call: TRBJ2-1
v_call: TRBV19
cdr3_aa: CASSMGQPINEQFF
cdr3_nt: TGTGCCAGTAGTATGGGACAGCCGATCAATGAGCAGTTCTTC

d_call: -
clone_size: -
j_call: TRBJ2-4
v_call: TRBV2
cdr3_aa: CASRLQNIQYF
cdr3_nt: TGTGCCAGCAGACTACAAAACATTCAGTACTTC

d_call: -
clone_size: -
j_call: TRBJ1-1
v_call: TRBV12-3/TRBV12-4
cdr3_aa: CASSRVEGSEAFF
cdr3_nt: TGTGCCAGCAGTCGCGTAGAGGGATCTGAAGCTTTCTTT

d_call: TRBD2
clone_size: -
j_call: TRBJ2-3
v_call: TRBV9
cdr3_aa: CASSISGTRGTDTQYF
cdr3_nt: TGTGCCAGCAGCATTTCCGGGACTAGAGGCACAGATACGCAGTATTTT

d_call: -
clone_size: -
j_call: TRBJ1-6
v_call: TRBV7-2
cdr3_aa: CASSLGPRGTFYNSPLHF
cdr3_nt: TGTGCCAGCAGCTTAGGGCCTCGGGGAACCTTCTATAATTCACCCCTCCACTTT

d_call: TRBD1
clone_size: -
j_call: TRBJ2-2
v_call: TRBV10-3
cdr3_aa: CAISDPIPGQGVGELFF
cdr3_nt: TGTGCCATCAGTGACCCCATTCCGGGACAGGGTGTCGGGGAGCTGTTTTTT

d_call: TRBD1
clone_size: few
j_call: TRBJ1-5
v_call: TRBV19
cdr3_aa: CASSGTGGGGQPQHF
cdr3_nt: TGTGCCAGTAGTGGGACAGGGGGCGGAGGTCAGCCCCAGCATTTT

d_call: -
clone_size: -
j_call: TRBJ2-1
v_call: TRBV4-1
cdr3_aa: CASSSGTLADEQFF
cdr3_nt: TGCGCCAGCAGCTCCGGGACACTTGCGGATGAGCAGTTCTTC

d_call: -
clone_size: -
j_call: TRBJ2-7
v_call: TRBV9
cdr3_aa: CASREDYGYEQYF
cdr3_nt: TGTGCCAGCAGGGAGGACTATGGGTACGAGCAGTACTTC

d_call: -
clone_size: once
j_call: TRBJ1-1
v_call: TRBV11-3
cdr3_aa: CASSLLTGSATEAFF
cdr3_nt: TGTGCCAGCAGCTTACTTACAGGGTCGGCCACTGAAGCTTTCTTT

d_call: TRBD2
clone_size: -
j_call: TRBJ2-3
v_call: TRBV2
cdr3_aa: CASRGLAGGATQYF
cdr3_nt: TGTGCCAGCAGGGGACTAGCGGGGGGGGCAACGCAGTATTTT

d_call: TRBD1
clone_size: once
j_call: TRBJ1-5
v_call: TRBV23-1
cdr3_aa: CASSHGTGTSNQPQHF
cdr3_nt: TGCGCCAGCAGTCATGGGACAGGAACTAGCAATCAGCCCCAGCATTTT

d_call: TRBD1
clone_size: -
j_call: TRBJ2-3
v_call: TRBV5-1
cdr3_aa: CASSSGTGSTDTQYF
cdr3_nt: TGCGCCAGCAGCTCGGGGACAGGCAGCACAGATACGCAGTATTTT

d_call: TRBD2
clone_size: -
j_call: TRBJ2-3
v_call: TRBV7-2
cdr3_aa: CASSLGTSGADTQYF
cdr3_nt: TGTGCCAGCAGCCTAGGGACTAGCGGCGCAGATACGCAGTATTTT

d_call: TRBD1
clone_size: -
j_call: TRBJ2-7
v_call: TRBV29-1
cdr3_aa: CSVGTGTGAHEQYF
cdr3_nt: TGCAGCGTTGGCACCGGGACAGGAGCCCACGAGCAGTACTTC

d_call: TRBD1
clone_size: -
j_call: TRBJ2-3
v_call: TRBV19
cdr3_aa: CASTDRIWTDTQYF
cdr3_nt: TGTGCCAGTACGGACAGGATATGGACAGATACGCAGTATTTT

d_call: -
clone_size: -
j_call: TRBJ1-4
v_call: TRBV5-1
cdr3_aa: CASSSLAGNEKLFF
cdr3_nt: TGCGCCAGCAGCTCCCTAGCGGGTAATGAAAAACTGTTTTTT

d_call: TRBD1
clone_size: -
j_call: TRBJ2-3
v_call: TRBV24-1
cdr3_aa: CATSETGQAWADTQYF
cdr3_nt: TGTGCCACCAGTGAGACCGGACAGGCCTGGGCAGATACGCAGTATTTT

d_call: TRBD1
clone_size: many
j_call: TRBJ2-1
v_call: TRBV6-1
cdr3_aa: CASSEDPDRVDEQFF
cdr3_nt: TGTGCCAGCAGTGAAGACCCCGACAGGGTCGATGAGCAGTTCTTC

d_call: -
clone_size: -
j_call: TRBJ1-5
v_call: TRBV4-3
cdr3_aa: CASSQGGNHQPQHF
cdr3_nt: TGCGCCAGCAGCCAAGGAGGGAACCATCAGCCCCAGCATTTT

d_call: -
clone_size: -
j_call: TRBJ1-2
v_call: TRBV7-2
cdr3_aa: CASSPVSLVRVEGYTF
cdr3_nt: TGTGCCAGCAGCCCAGTGAGCTTGGTCAGGGTGGAGGGCTACACCTTC

d_call: TRBD1
clone_size: -
j_call: TRBJ1-6
v_call: TRBV11-2
cdr3_aa: CASRSGTANSPLHF
cdr3_nt: TGTGCCAGCAGATCCGGGACAGCTAATTCACCCCTCCACTTT

d_call: TRBD2
clone_size: -
j_call: TRBJ2-2
v_call: TRBV3-1/TRBV3-2
cdr3_aa: CASRRLGLAGGRGELFF
cdr3_nt: TGTGCCAGCAGGCGCCTCGGACTAGCGGGGGGGAGAGGGGAGCTGTTTTTT

d_call: TRBD2
clone_size: -
j_call: TRBJ2-1
v_call: TRBV2
cdr3_aa: CASSGHAGLAGGNEQFF
cdr3_nt: TGTGCCAGCAGTGGCCACGCGGGACTAGCGGGGGGTAATGAGCAGTTCTTC

d_call: TRBD1
clone_size: -
j_call: TRBJ1-2
v_call: TRBV24-1
cdr3_aa: CATSDRTGEEGYTF
cdr3_nt: TGTGCCACCAGTGATCGAACAGGGGAGGAAGGCTACACCTTC

d_call: -
clone_size: -
j_call: TRBJ2-1
v_call: TRBV6-5
cdr3_aa: CASSYGTIDEQFF
cdr3_nt: TGTGCCAGCAGTTACGGCACCATCGATGAGCAGTTCTTC

d_call: -
clone_size: -
j_call: TRBJ2-7
v_call: TRBV6-6
cdr3_aa: CASTAGPRGGYF
cdr3_nt: TGTGCCAGCACCGCGGGGCCACGCGGTGGGTACTTC

d_call: TRBD2
clone_size: -
j_call: TRBJ2-2
v_call: TRBV5-1
cdr3_aa: CASSPSRGGVAGGPSGSGELFF
cdr3_nt: TGCGCCAGCAGCCCAAGTCGGGGAGGAGTAGCGGGGGGCCCATCGGGGTCCGGGGAGCTGTTTTTT

d_call: -
clone_size: -
j_call: TRBJ1-4
v_call: TRBV12-5
cdr3_aa: CASGPSLRVRNNEKLFF
cdr3_nt: TGTGCTAGTGGTCCGTCCCTCAGGGTCAGGAATAATGAAAAACTGTTTTTT

d_call: -
clone_size: -
j_call: TRBJ1-2
v_call: TRBV4-2
cdr3_aa: CASSQDTPNYGYTF
cdr3_nt: TGTGCCAGCAGCCAAGACACACCTAACTATGGCTACACCTTC

d_call: TRBD1
clone_size: -
j_call: TRBJ1-2
v_call: TRBV9
cdr3_aa: CASSVAGGSDYGYTF
cdr3_nt: TGTGCCAGCAGCGTAGCAGGGGGTTCGGACTATGGCTACACCTTC

d_call: TRBD1
clone_size: -
j_call: TRBJ2-5
v_call: TRBV12-3/TRBV12-4
cdr3_aa: CASSPSTGPQLYF
cdr3_nt: TGTGCCAGCAGCCCTTCGACAGGGCCACAACTGTACTTC

d_call: TRBD1
clone_size: -
j_call: TRBJ2-5
v_call: TRBV18
cdr3_aa: CASSPNPGQSDADGWETQYF
cdr3_nt: TGTGCCAGCTCACCAAATCCGGGACAGTCGGATGCGGACGGATGGGAGACCCAGTACTTC

d_call: -
clone_size: -
j_call: TRBJ1-3
v_call: TRBV9
cdr3_aa: CASSEDEGAGNTIYF
cdr3_nt: TGTGCCAGCAGCGAGGATGAGGGTGCCGGAAACACCATATATTTT

d_call: -
clone_size: -
j_call: TRBJ2-3
v_call: TRBV9
cdr3_aa: CASSPPRSGGTDTQYF
cdr3_nt: TGTGCCAGCAGCCCCCCCCGATCGGGGGGCACAGATACGCAGTATTTT

d_call: TRBD1
clone_size: -
j_call: TRBJ1-2
v_call: TRBV2
cdr3_aa: CASSEHLTGGHGYTF
cdr3_nt: TGTGCCAGCAGCGAACATTTGACAGGGGGCCATGGCTACACCTTC

d_call: -
clone_size: -
j_call: TRBJ2-5
v_call: TRBV11-2
cdr3_aa: CASTPTGETQYF
cdr3_nt: TGTGCCAGCACCCCGACGGGGGAGACCCAGTACTTC

d_call: -
clone_size: -
j_call: TRBJ1-6
v_call: TRBV19
cdr3_aa: CASSPAGGSPLHF
cdr3_nt: TGTGCCAGTAGTCCCGCGGGAGGTTCACCCCTCCACTTT

d_call: TRBD1
clone_size: -
j_call: TRBJ1-6
v_call: TRBV9
cdr3_aa: CASSEGQTGSPLHF
cdr3_nt: TGTGCCAGCAGCGAGGGACAGACTGGTTCACCCCTCCACTTT

d_call: TRBD2
clone_size: -
j_call: TRBJ2-3
v_call: TRBV19
cdr3_aa: CASSIAGGPSDTQYF
cdr3_nt: TGTGCCAGTAGTATAGCGGGGGGGCCGTCAGATACGCAGTATTTT

d_call: -
clone_size: -
j_call: TRBJ2-1
v_call: TRBV10-3
cdr3_aa: CAISESREQFF
cdr3_nt: TGTGCCATCAGTGAGTCGAGAGAGCAGTTCTTC

d_call: TRBD1
clone_size: -
j_call: TRBJ1-2
v_call: TRBV18
cdr3_aa: CASSPRGTDGYTF
cdr3_nt: TGTGCCAGCTCACCAAGGGGGACAGATGGCTACACCTTC

d_call: TRBD2
clone_size: -
j_call: TRBJ2-3
v_call: TRBV30
cdr3_aa: CAWSVLGTSGGVTDTQYF
cdr3_nt: TGTGCCTGGAGTGTACTTGGGACTAGCGGGGGAGTAACAGATACGCAGTATTTT